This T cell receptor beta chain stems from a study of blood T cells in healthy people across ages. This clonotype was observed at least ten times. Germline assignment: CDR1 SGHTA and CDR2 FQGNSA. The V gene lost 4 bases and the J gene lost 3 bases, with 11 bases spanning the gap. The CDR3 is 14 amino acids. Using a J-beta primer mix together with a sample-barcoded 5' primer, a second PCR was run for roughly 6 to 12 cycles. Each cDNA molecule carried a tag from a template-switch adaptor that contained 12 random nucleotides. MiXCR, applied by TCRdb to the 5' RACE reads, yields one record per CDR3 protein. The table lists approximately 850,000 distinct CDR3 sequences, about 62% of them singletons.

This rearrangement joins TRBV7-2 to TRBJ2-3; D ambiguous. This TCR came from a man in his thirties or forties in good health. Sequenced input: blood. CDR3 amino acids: CASSSYSNTDTQYF. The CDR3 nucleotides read TGTGCCAGCAGCTCGTACTCGAATACAGATACGCAGTATTTT.